A selection of T cell receptor beta chains follows, all from one sample in a study of blood T cell repertoires in COVID-19. Some clones are missing from TCRdb's copy, which holds only in-frame ones; the method was immunoSEQ multiplex PCR. The data contain 95,000 to 110,000 clones, roughly nine tenths of them singletons. Specimen: peripheral blood. The receptors come from a human donor in a cohort sampled during active COVID-19. The CDR3 runs from the conserved cysteine through the conserved F or W. Expanded clones are given a class, and other clones once, few, many or no size at all.

J gene: TRBJ2-7
V gene: TRBV7-2
clone size: NA
CDR3 protein: CASSLDAAGGPRGYEQYF

J gene: TRBJ1-6
V gene: TRBV18
clone size: NA
CDR3 protein: CASSLGQYNSPLHF

J gene: TRBJ2-5
V gene: TRBV11-2
clone size: once
CDR3 protein: CASSLSWETQYF

J gene: TRBJ2-7
V gene: TRBV2
clone size: NA
CDR3 protein: CASSEALRGWEQYF

J gene: TRBJ2-7
V gene: TRBV27
clone size: NA
CDR3 protein: CASSLGGGQRSYEQYF

J gene: TRBJ2-2
V gene: TRBV11-3
clone size: few
CDR3 protein: CASRYRDGELFF

J gene: TRBJ1-6
V gene: TRBV28
clone size: NA
CDR3 protein: CASQMGGPLNSPLHF

J gene: TRBJ1-1
V gene: TRBV18
clone size: NA
CDR3 protein: CASSPPNQGRSEAFF

J gene: TRBJ2-7
V gene: TRBV11-2
clone size: NA
CDR3 protein: CASSFRGRISYEQYF

J gene: TRBJ1-4
V gene: TRBV4-2
clone size: once
CDR3 protein: CASSQDPGTNLNEKLFF

J gene: TRBJ1-5
V gene: TRBV3-1/TRBV3-2
clone size: NA
CDR3 protein: CASRKGGFGQPQHF

J gene: TRBJ1-1
V gene: TRBV27
clone size: NA
CDR3 protein: CASSLTRELQAFF

J gene: TRBJ2-7
V gene: TRBV27
clone size: NA
CDR3 protein: CASSLRASGTYEQYF